Listed below are T cell receptor beta chains from one sample, sequenced in a study of T cell changes during pregnancy in multiple sclerosis. Only in-frame clones appear in the TCRdb table, and some are missing; sequencing was by immunoSEQ multiplex PCR. Of tens of thousands of clones detected, about 90% appear once; the ten largest clones hold approximately 5.8%. This specimen was peripheral blood, taken in the third trimester of pregnancy. These TCRs come from a female donor in good health, enrolled as a control in a pregnancy study. CDR3s include the opening cysteine and the closing phenylalanine or tryptophan. The D gene is left open where the match is weak. Where a row states a size, it is once, few, many or the class of an expanded clone; other rows omit it.

D: .
V: TRBV2
size: .
J: TRBJ1-4
length: 14
DNA: TGTGCCAGCACCCAGAGGGGGAAGAATGAAAAACTGTTTTTT
CDR3: CASTQRGKNEKLFF

D: .
V: TRBV19
size: .
J: TRBJ2-1
length: 13
DNA: TGTGCCAGTAGTATAGATTGGCCGGGTGAGCAGTTCTTC
CDR3: CASSIDWPGEQFF

D: TRBD1
V: TRBV9
size: .
J: TRBJ2-7
length: 15
DNA: TGTGCCAGCAGCCCTGGACAGGGTGGCTACTACGAGCAGTACTTC
CDR3: CASSPGQGGYYEQYF

D: .
V: TRBV6-5
size: once
J: TRBJ2-2
length: 16
DNA: TGTGCCAGCAGTTACTACGGGGTCGCGAACACCGGGGAGCTGTTTTTT
CDR3: CASSYYGVANTGELFF

D: .
V: TRBV29-1
size: .
J: TRBJ2-5
length: 14
DNA: TGCAGCGTTGCCACAGGGTCCAATTGGGAGACCCAGTACTTC
CDR3: CSVATGSNWETQYF

D: TRBD1
V: TRBV5-1
size: .
J: TRBJ1-2
length: 14
DNA: TGCGCCAGCAGCTTGGGACAGGGTAGCTATGGCTACACCTTC
CDR3: CASSLGQGSYGYTF

D: TRBD1
V: TRBV10-2
size: .
J: TRBJ2-2
length: 14
DNA: TGCGCCAGCAGTGAGTGGCAGGGGGCCGGGGAGCTGTTTTTT
CDR3: CASSEWQGAGELFF

D: .
V: TRBV29-1
size: .
J: TRBJ2-5
length: 17
DNA: TGCAGCGTTGAAGATCGGGCTGGAGGGACCGCCCGGGAGACCCAGTACTTC
CDR3: CSVEDRAGGTARETQYF

D: .
V: TRBV18
size: .
J: TRBJ2-7
length: 14
DNA: TGTGCCAGCTCACCGACGGGGGTTTCTTTCGAGCAGTACTTC
CDR3: CASSPTGVSFEQYF

D: .
V: TRBV28
size: .
J: TRBJ2-3
length: 14
DNA: TGTGCCAGCAGTTTGGCGGGGCTAACAGATACGCAGTATTTT
CDR3: CASSLAGLTDTQYF

D: .
V: TRBV11-2
size: once
J: TRBJ2-7
length: 13
DNA: TGTGCCAGCAGCTTAGACAGGGGCTACGAGCAGTACTTC
CDR3: CASSLDRGYEQYF

D: .
V: TRBV18
size: .
J: TRBJ2-5
length: 12
DNA: TGTGCCAGCTCACTACGGGAAGAGACCCAGTACTTC
CDR3: CASSLREETQYF

D: .
V: TRBV15
size: .
J: TRBJ1-4
length: 16
DNA: TGTGCCACCAGCAAGATAGGGCCCGGAGGGAACGAAAAACTGTTTTTT
CDR3: CATSKIGPGGNEKLFF

D: TRBD1
V: TRBV27
size: .
J: TRBJ2-3
length: 15
DNA: TGTGCCAGCAGTGTCCGGGACAGGGAAGTAGATACGCAGTATTTT
CDR3: CASSVRDREVDTQYF

D: .
V: TRBV11-3
size: .
J: TRBJ2-5
length: 14
DNA: TGTGCCAGCAGCCCCGGACAGAACCAAGAGACCCAGTACTTC
CDR3: CASSPGQNQETQYF

D: TRBD2
V: TRBV11-2
size: .
J: TRBJ2-7
length: 14
DNA: TGTGCCAGCAGCTCTCGACTAGCCGGATACGAGCAGTACTTC
CDR3: CASSSRLAGYEQYF

D: TRBD2
V: TRBV7-9
size: once
J: TRBJ2-3
length: 16
DNA: TGTGCCAGCAGCTTAGCGCAAACTAGCGGCACAGATACGCAGTATTTT
CDR3: CASSLAQTSGTDTQYF

D: .
V: TRBV25-1
size: .
J: TRBJ2-5
length: 12
DNA: TGTGCCAGCAGTGAGGTAGTAGAGACCCAGTACTTC
CDR3: CASSEVVETQYF

D: .
V: TRBV18
size: .
J: TRBJ1-1
length: 11
DNA: TGTGCCAGCTCCCTGACATTTGAAGCTTTCTTT
CDR3: CASSLTFEAFF

D: TRBD1
V: TRBV6-6
size: .
J: TRBJ1-1
length: 15
DNA: TGTGCCAGCAGTTACGACAGGGTCCGGGACACTGAAGCTTTCTTT
CDR3: CASSYDRVRDTEAFF

D: TRBD1
V: TRBV30
size: .
J: TRBJ1-3
length: 12
DNA: TGTGCCTGGAATCCAGGGGGACACACCATATATTTT
CDR3: CAWNPGGHTIYF

D: TRBD1
V: TRBV5-4
size: .
J: TRBJ1-1
length: 14
DNA: TGTGCCAGCAGCAGACAAAGGGACAGCCCTGAAGCTTTCTTT
CDR3: CASSRQRDSPEAFF

D: TRBD2
V: TRBV5-6
size: few
J: TRBJ2-3
length: 16
DNA: TGTGCCAGCAGCTTTGTAAGCGGGGGGGCCTCAGATACGCAGTATTTT
CDR3: CASSFVSGGASDTQYF

D: .
V: TRBV21-1
size: once
J: TRBJ2-7
length: 12
DNA: TGTGCCAGCAGGGCGGACTCCTACGAGCAGTACTTC
CDR3: CASRADSYEQYF

D: .
V: TRBV30
size: .
J: TRBJ1-6
length: 15
DNA: TGTGCCTGGAGCCCCGGTGGTTCCTATAATTCACCCCTCCACTTT
CDR3: CAWSPGGSYNSPLHF

D: .
V: TRBV6-5
size: .
J: TRBJ1-5
length: 15
DNA: TGTGCCAGCAGTTACTCAAAGGGGCAAAATCAGCCCCAGCATTTT
CDR3: CASSYSKGQNQPQHF

D: .
V: TRBV6-4
size: .
J: TRBJ1-6
length: 15
DNA: TGTGCCAGCAGTAACGGACAGATAGCCGGCCGGCCCCTCCACTTT
CDR3: CASSNGQIAGRPLHF

D: TRBD2
V: TRBV5-4
size: .
J: TRBJ2-5
length: 16
DNA: TGTGCCAGCAGCCGACTAGCGGGAGGACTCCAAGAGACCCAGTACTTC
CDR3: CASSRLAGGLQETQYF

D: .
V: TRBV7-9
size: few
J: TRBJ2-7
length: 12
DNA: TGTGCCAGCAGCTTACTTAGAGGGGAGCAGTACTTC
CDR3: CASSLLRGEQYF

D: .
V: TRBV6-6
size: .
J: TRBJ2-1
length: 14
DNA: TGTGCCAGCAGTTACTCGGGCCCCGAGGGTGAGCAGTTCTTC
CDR3: CASSYSGPEGEQFF

D: TRBD2
V: TRBV19
size: .
J: TRBJ2-7
length: 14
DNA: TGTGCCAGTAGTCAACTAGCGGGCTTCTACGAGCAGTACTTC
CDR3: CASSQLAGFYEQYF

D: .
V: TRBV6-1
size: .
J: TRBJ1-5
length: 13
DNA: TGTGCCAGCAGTGCAGGGGGCAATCAGCCCCAGCATTTT
CDR3: CASSAGGNQPQHF

D: .
V: TRBV7-2
size: .
J: TRBJ2-2
length: 13
DNA: TGTGCCAGCAGCTTAGGCGTTGCCGGGGAGCTGTTTTTT
CDR3: CASSLGVAGELFF

D: .
V: TRBV30
size: few
J: TRBJ1-1
length: 13
DNA: TGTGCCTGGGGGGGAGGGACGAACACTGAAGCTTTCTTT
CDR3: CAWGGGTNTEAFF

D: .
V: TRBV11-3
size: .
J: TRBJ1-3
length: 14
DNA: TGTGCCAGCAGCCAGGCCGACTCTGGAAACACCATATATTTT
CDR3: CASSQADSGNTIYF

D: .
V: TRBV19
size: once
J: TRBJ1-1
length: 17
DNA: TGTGCCAGTAGCCGATTGGCCTCCAGGGCAAAGAACACTGAAGCTTTCTTT
CDR3: CASSRLASRAKNTEAFF

D: .
V: TRBV6-1
size: .
J: TRBJ1-2
length: 15
DNA: TGTGCCAGCATAGGAGGGTCAGGCGGGGACTATGGCTACACCTTC
CDR3: CASIGGSGGDYGYTF